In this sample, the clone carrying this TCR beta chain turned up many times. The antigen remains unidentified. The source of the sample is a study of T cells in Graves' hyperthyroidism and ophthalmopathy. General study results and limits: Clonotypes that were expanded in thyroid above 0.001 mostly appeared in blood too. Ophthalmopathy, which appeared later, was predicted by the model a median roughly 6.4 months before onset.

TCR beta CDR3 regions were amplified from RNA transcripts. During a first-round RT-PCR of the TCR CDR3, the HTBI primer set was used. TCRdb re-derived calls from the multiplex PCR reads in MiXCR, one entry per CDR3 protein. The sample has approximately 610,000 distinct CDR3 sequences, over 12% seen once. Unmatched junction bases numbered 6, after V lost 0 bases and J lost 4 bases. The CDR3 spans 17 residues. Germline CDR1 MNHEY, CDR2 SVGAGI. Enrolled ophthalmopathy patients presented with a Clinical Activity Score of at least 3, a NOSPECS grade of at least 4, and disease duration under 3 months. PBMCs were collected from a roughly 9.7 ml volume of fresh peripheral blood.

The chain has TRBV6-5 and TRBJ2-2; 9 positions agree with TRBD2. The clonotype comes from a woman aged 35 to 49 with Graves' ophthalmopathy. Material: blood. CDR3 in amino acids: CASSYSREGLGTGELFF. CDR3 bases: TGTGCCAGCAGTTACTCGCGGGAGGGCCTAGGCACCGGGGAGCTGTTTTTT.